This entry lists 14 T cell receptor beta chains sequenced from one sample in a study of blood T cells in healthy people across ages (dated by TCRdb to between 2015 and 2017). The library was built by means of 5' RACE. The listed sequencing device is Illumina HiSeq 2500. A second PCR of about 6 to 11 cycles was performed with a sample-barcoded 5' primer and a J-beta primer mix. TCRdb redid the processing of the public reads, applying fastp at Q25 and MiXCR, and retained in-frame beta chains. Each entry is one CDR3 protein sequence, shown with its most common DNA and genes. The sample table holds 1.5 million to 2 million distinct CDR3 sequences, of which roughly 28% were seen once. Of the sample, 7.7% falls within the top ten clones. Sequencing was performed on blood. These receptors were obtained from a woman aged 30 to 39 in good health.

The CDR3 region has the DNA TGTGCCAGCAGTTACGGCCAGCGGGGCTACGAGCAGTACTTC. This translates into CASSYGQRGYEQYF. The rearrangement links TRBV6-6 to TRBJ2-5, with 7 bases aligning to TRBD2. The end of the DNA fits TRBJ2-7 better, so the J call may be wrong. Germline values: CDR1 MNHNY, CDR2 SVGAGI (reference sequence). The CDR3 totals 14 residues.

CDR3 sequence (DNA): TGTGCCAGCAGGGGGGCCAGCGCCTATAATTCACCCCTCCACTTT. It translates to CASRGASAYNSPLHF. V usage is TRBV28 and J usage is TRBJ1-6, with D maybe TRBD1 (6 bases). The CDR3 loop spans 15 amino acids. The V gene lost 6 bases and the J gene lost 2 bases, with 11 bases spanning the gap. Germline assignment: CDR1 MDHEN and CDR2 SYDVKM.

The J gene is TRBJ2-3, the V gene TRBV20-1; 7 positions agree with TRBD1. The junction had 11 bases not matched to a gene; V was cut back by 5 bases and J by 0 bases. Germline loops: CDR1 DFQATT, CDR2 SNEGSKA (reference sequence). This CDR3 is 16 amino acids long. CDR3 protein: CSAPQSTGQSTDTQYF. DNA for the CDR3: TGCAGTGCTCCGCAATCGACAGGGCAGAGCACAGATACGCAGTATTTT.

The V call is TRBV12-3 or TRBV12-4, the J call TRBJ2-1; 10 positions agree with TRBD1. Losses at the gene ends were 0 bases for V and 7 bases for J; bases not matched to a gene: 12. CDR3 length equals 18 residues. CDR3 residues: CASSLAQGQGVGENEQFF. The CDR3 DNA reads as TGTGCCAGCAGTTTAGCCCAAGGACAGGGGGTTGGAGAAAATGAGCAGTTCTTC.

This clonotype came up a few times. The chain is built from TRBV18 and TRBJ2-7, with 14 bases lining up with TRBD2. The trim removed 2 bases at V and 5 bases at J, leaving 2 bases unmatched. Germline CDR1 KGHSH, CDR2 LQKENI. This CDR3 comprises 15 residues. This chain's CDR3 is CASSPWGLAGDEQYF. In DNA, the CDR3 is TGTGCCAGCTCACCATGGGGACTAGCGGGAGACGAGCAGTACTTC.

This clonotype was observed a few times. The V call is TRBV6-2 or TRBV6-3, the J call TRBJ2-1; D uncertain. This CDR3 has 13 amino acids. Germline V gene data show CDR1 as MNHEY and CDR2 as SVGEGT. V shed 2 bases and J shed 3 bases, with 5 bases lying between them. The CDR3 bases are TGTGCCAGCAGTTACGGTTACTACAATGAGCAGTTCTTC. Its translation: CASSYGYYNEQFF.

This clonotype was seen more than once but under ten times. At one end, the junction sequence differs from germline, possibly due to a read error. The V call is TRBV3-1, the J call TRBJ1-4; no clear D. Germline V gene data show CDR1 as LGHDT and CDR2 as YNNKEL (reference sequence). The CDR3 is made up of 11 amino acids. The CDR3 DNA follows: TGTGCCAGCAGCCTAAGTGAGAAACCGTTTTTT. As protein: CASSLSEKPFF.

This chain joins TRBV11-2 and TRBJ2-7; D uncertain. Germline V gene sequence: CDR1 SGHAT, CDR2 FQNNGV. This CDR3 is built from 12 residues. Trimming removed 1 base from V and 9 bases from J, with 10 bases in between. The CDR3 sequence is CASSLVSPSQYF. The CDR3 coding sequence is TGTGCCAGCAGCTTAGTATCGCCGTCGCAGTACTTC.

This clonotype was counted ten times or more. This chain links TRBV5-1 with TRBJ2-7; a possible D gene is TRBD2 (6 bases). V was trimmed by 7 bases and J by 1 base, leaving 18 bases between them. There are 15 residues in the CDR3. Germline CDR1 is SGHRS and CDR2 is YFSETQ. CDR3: CASSSTGLASYEQYF. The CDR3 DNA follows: TGCGCCAGCTCCTCAACTGGGCTAGCGTCCTACGAGCAGTACTTC. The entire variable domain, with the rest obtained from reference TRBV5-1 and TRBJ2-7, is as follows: KAGVTQTPRYLIKTRGQQVTLSCSPISGHRSVSWYQQTPGQGLQFLFEYFSETQRNKGNFPGRFSGRQFSNSRSEMNVSTLELGDSALYLCASSSTGLASYEQYFGPGTRLTVT.

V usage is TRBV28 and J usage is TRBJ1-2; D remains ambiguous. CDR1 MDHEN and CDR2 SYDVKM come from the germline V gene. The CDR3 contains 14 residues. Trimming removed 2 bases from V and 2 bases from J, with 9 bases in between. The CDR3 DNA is TGTGCCAGCAGTTTAAATCTCCTCAACTATGGCTACACCTTC. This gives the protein CASSLNLLNYGYTF.

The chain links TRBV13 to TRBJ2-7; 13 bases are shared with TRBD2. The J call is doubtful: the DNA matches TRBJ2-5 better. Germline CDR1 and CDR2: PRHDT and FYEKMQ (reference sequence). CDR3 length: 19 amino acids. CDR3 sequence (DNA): TGTGCCAGCAGCTTAGTCCGACTAGCGGGGGGCACAAACCAAGAGACCCAGTACTTC. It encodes CASSLVRLAGGTNQETQYF.

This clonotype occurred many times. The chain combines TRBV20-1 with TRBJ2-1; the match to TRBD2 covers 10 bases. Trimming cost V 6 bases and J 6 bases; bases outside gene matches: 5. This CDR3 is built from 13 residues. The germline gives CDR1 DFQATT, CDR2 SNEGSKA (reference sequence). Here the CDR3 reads CSARTSGRNEQFF. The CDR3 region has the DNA TGCAGTGCACGGACTAGCGGACGCAATGAGCAGTTCTTC.

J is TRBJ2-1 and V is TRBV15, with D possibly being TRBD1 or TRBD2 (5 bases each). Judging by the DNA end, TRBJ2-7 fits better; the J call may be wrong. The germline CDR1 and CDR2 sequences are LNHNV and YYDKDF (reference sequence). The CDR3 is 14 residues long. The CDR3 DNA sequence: TGTGCCACCGGCGCTCGGGACGGGTACAATGAGCAGTACTTC. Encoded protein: CATGARDGYNEQYF.

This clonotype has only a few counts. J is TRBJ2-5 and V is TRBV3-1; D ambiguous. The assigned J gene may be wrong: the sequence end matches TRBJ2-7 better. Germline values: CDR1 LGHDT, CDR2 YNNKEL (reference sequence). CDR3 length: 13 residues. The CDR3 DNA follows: TGTGCCAGCAGCCAAATCGGCAGGCACGAGCAGTACTTC. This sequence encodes CASSQIGRHEQYF.